Listed here is a single TCR beta chain. It has no known antigen specificity. This entry comes from a study of CXCR3-negative and CXCR3-positive naive CD8 T cells (dated 2019 in TCRdb). For the wider study: In total, about 140 million TRB reads were obtained, or roughly 1.5 +/- 0.3 million reads per library. Diversity and physicochemical repertoire analyses were performed on some eleven donors pooled from two independent experiments. TRBV-TRBJ cluster analysis included naive subsets from about 5 donors and memory cells from 3 donors.

On the study overall, not on this receptor specifically: Comparably high repertoire diversity was found in both naive subsets, whereas much lower repertoire diversity was found in memory CD8+ T cells. Compared with CXCR3-negative naive cells, CXCR3-positive naive cells had TRB CDR3s with higher hydrophobicity (lower Kidera factor 4), lower energy, and higher strength and volume indices. Surface CD5, linked to self-reactivity in mice, was comparable between naive subsets; TCR interaction strength was therefore also inferred from TRB CDR3 physicochemical properties. Within the same donor, TRBV-TRBJ usage looked similar between naive CXCR3-negative and CXCR3-positive cells, but memory cells had distinct patterns. CXCR3 expression partially decreased after cryopreservation, so most assays used freshly isolated PBMCs.

There are 15 amino acids in the CDR3, from cysteine to phenylalanine inclusive. Only the protein sequence is given. CDR1 and CDR2 were assigned from the germline V gene (reference sequence) as LNHDA and SQIVND. The instrument was a NextSeq 550. The Human TCR Profiling Kit (MiLaboratory) was used to make UMI-labeled 5' RACE TRB cDNA libraries. cDNA synthesis used the entire amount of extracted RNA, and PCR amplification then used the entire amount of cDNA produced. Libraries were prepared in parallel using an identical number of PCR cycles. From the authors' description of their analysis: With a minimum of two reads required per UMI, MIGEC and MiXCR pulled out about 54,000 +/- 9,700 unique UMI-labeled TRB cDNA molecules from each library. On average, each library contained roughly 40,000 +/- 10,000 functional in-frame TRB CDR3 nucleotide clonotypes without stop codons. After downsampling to 5000 UMI-labeled TRB molecules per sample, diversity metrics, including normalized Shannon-Wiener and Chao1, were computed in VDJtools. Clonotype-size-weighted physicochemical properties of the central five CDR3 residues (interaction energy, strength, volume and Kidera factor 4) were computed in VDJtools. TCRdb reprocessed the reads and assigns one entry to each CDR3 protein sequence, leaving out DNA. These V and J calls derive from TCRdb rather than the authors' analysis. The table for this sample records around 40,000 distinct CDR3 sequences. The ten largest clones add up to around 1.9% of the sample.

For every CD8+ T cell subset, 300,000 cells were flow-sorted straight into RLT lysis buffer, and each subset was sorted in triplicate. To keep memory contaminants out, a stringent definition of naive CD8+ T cells was applied: CD45RO-CCR7+CD27+CD95-. Using standard density gradient centrifugation, peripheral blood mononuclear cells were isolated from buffy coats. A FACSAria III was used to flow-sort naive CD8+ T cells into CXCR3-negative and CXCR3-positive populations. Total RNA was extracted from sorted cells with an RNeasy Mini Kit. Sequencing was done on a sample of naive CXCR3- CD8+ T cells from blood. Read against the paper, the sample's cell subset or site label means: CD45RO-CCR7+CD27+CD95- naive CD8+ T cells lacking CXCR3 (TNR3-). The TCR originated in a human donor in good health. Some clones in this sample may be carry-over from other donors' samples. The chain links TRBV19 with TRBJ2-1; as DNA is missing, the TRBD2 call by TCRdb cannot be tested. The CDR3 reads as follows: CASSMGTSGYNEQFF. The full variable domain, with segments outside the CDR3 supplied by the reference TRBV19 and TRBJ2-1 proteins, appears as DGGITQSPKYLFRKEGQNVTLSCEQNLNHDAMYWYRQDPGQGLRLIYYSQIVNDFQKGDIAEGYSVSREKKESFPLTVTSAQKNPTAFYLCASSMGTSGYNEQFFGPGTRLTVL.